Reported below is one T cell receptor (beta chain). The clone's antigen remains unknown. This sample was sequenced with an Illumina HiSeq 2000. TCR beta cDNA libraries were prepared using 5'RACE template switching, which introduced a universal primer site and unique molecular identifiers. Synthesis of cDNA was primed from the TCR beta constant segment and was followed by two consecutive PCR amplification steps. Per the authors' processing: MIGEC handled demultiplexing of the reads and grouping by UMI, while MiTCR was used to assemble and quantify clonotypes. To exclude erroneous sequences, only TCR cDNA sequences supported by at least two reads were retained. The tcR package was used for downstream repertoire analysis, and clonotypes were matched between fractions using CDR3 nucleotide sequence together with V segment. VDJmatch was used to annotate antigen specificity against VDJdb, with one amino acid substitution in CDR3 permitted. One entry per CDR3 protein sequence results from the TCRdb reprocessing of the reads, with DNA left out. TCRdb's processing, not the study's, gives the V and J calls here. Per the sample table, the count is about 150,000 distinct CDR3 sequences. 37% of the sample is held by the ten biggest clonotypes.

To determine HCMV serostatus, a commercial ELISA kit was used to detect HCMV-specific IgG in serum. Ficoll density gradient centrifugation was used to isolate peripheral blood mononuclear cells from blood. The data belong to a study of T cells expressing NK-cell markers (dated by TCRdb to about 2020). For the wider study: TCR beta-chain repertoires were profiled in sorted CD3+CD56+NKG2C+, CD3+CD56+NKG2C- and CD3+CD56-NKG2C+ T-cell subsets from several donors. Illumina HiSeq 2000/2500, MiSeq or NextSeq was used to sequence libraries as 2 x 150 bp reads. Among the eight sequenced donors, only one was HCMV-seronegative, while the other seven were HCMV-seropositive. The study sequenced eight donors, all healthy volunteers chosen at random: three men and five women. Study-level results and caveats: Those dominant clonotypes were again the most abundant among CD3+CD56-NKG2C+ cells in a handful of donors, at about 25-60.1%. In five to seven donors, the dominant CD3+CD56+NKG2C+ clonotypes were among the top 10 CD8+ clonotypes and accounted for about 1.0-7.5% of CD8+ T cells. Whether the expanded NKG2C-expressing T cell clones were specific for HCMV antigens remained unclear.

From the cysteine through the phenylalanine, the CDR3 covers 16 amino acids. Nucleotide data are not available. From a lookup of the germline V gene, CDR1 and CDR2 are SGHRS and YFSETQ. The rearranged segments are TRBV5-1 and TRBJ2-7; the D call of TRBD2 rests on TCRdb alone, since no DNA is present to check it. This TCR was recovered from a woman between 50 and 59 years old in good health. Donor details come from another sample of the same person, matched by shared clones. Sequencing used blood T cells: a sorted CD56 or NKG2C T cell subset, CD4+ or CD8+ T cells, or bulk PBMC T cells (not recorded which). CDR3 protein: CASSTDPGLAFYEQYF.